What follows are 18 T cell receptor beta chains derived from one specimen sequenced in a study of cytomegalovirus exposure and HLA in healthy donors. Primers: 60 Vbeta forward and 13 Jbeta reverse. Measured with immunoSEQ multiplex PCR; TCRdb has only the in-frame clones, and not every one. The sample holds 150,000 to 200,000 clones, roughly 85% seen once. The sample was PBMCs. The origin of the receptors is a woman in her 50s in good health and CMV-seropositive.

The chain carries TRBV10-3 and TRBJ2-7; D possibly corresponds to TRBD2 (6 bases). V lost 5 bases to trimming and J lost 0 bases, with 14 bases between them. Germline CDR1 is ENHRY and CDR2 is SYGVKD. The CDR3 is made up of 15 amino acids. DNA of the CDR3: TGTGCCATCAGTCCCGGGACTTTGAGCTCCTACGAGCAGTACTTC. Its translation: CAISPGTLSSYEQYF.

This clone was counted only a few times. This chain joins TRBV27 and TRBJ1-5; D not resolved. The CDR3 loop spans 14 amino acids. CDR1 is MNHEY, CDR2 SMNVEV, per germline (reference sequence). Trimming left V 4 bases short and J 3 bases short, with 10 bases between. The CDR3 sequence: CASSSEGLNQPQHF. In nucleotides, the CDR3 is TGTGCCAGCAGTTCAGAGGGCCTCAATCAGCCCCAGCATTTT.

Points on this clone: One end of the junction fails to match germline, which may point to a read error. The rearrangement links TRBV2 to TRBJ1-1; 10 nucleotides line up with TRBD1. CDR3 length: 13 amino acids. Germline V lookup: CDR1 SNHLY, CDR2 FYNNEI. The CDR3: CASRADRGTEALF. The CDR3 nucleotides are TGTGCCAGCAGGGCGGACAGGGGGACTGAAGCTCTCTTT.

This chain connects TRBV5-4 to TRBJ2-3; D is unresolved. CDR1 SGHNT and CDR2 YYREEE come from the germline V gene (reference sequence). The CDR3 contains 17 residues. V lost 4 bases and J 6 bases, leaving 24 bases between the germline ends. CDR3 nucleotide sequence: TGTGCCAGCAGCCTGCGGCTATCTCTCTCCACACGGGATACGCAGTATTTT. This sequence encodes CASSLRLSLSTRDTQYF.

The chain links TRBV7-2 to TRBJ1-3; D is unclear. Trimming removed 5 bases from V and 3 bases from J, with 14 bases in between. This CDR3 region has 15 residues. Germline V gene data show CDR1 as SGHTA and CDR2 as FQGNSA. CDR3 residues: CASSAGVGFGNTIYF. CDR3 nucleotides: TGTGCCAGCAGCGCGGGAGTCGGATTTGGAAACACCATATATTTT. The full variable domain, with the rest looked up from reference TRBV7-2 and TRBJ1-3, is GAGVSQSPSNKVTEKGKDVELRCDPISGHTALYWYRQSLGQGLEFLIYFQGNSAPDKSGLPSDRFSAERTGGSVSTLTIQRTQQEDSAVYLCASSAGVGFGNTIYFGEGSWLTVV.

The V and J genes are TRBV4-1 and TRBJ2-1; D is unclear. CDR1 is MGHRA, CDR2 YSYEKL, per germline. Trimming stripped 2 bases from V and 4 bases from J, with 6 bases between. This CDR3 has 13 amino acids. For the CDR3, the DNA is TGCGCCAGCAGCCAACCAGGATACAATGAGCAGTTCTTC. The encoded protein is CASSQPGYNEQFF.

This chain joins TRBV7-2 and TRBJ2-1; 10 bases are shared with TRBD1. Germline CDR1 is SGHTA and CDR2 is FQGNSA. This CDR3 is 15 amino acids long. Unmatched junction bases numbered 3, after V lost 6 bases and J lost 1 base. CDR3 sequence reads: CASRGQGRSYNEQFF. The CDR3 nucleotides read TGTGCCAGCAGGGGACAGGGGAGGTCCTACAATGAGCAGTTCTTC. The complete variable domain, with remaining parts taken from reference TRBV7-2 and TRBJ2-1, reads GAGVSQSPSNKVTEKGKDVELRCDPISGHTALYWYRQSLGQGLEFLIYFQGNSAPDKSGLPSDRFSAERTGGSVSTLTIQRTQQEDSAVYLCASRGQGRSYNEQFFGPGTRLTVL.

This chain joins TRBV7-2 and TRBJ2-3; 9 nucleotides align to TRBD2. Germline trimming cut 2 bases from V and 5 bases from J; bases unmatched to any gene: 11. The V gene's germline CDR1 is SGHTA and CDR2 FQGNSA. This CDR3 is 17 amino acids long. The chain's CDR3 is CASSLLAGSLAGDTQYF. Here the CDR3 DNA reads TGTGCCAGCAGCTTACTAGCGGGGAGCCTCGCCGGAGATACGCAGTATTTT.

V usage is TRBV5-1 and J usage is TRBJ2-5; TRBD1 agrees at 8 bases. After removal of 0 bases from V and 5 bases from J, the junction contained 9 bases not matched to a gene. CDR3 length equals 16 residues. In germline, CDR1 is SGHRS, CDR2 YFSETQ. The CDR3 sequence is CASSLARTGRQETQYF. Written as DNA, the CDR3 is TGCGCCAGCAGCTTGGCCCGGACAGGGAGACAGGAGACCCAGTACTTC. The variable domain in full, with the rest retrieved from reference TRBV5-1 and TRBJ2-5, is KAGVTQTPRYLIKTRGQQVTLSCSPISGHRSVSWYQQTPGQGLQFLFEYFSETQRNKGNFPGRFSGRQFSNSRSEMNVSTLELGDSALYLCASSLARTGRQETQYFGPGTRLLVL.

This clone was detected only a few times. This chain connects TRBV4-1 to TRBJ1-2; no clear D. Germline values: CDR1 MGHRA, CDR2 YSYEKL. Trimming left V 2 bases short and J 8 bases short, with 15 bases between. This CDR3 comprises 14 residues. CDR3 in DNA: TGCGCCAGCAGCCAACCCGGTCCCCCGGGGGGCTACACCTTC. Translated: CASSQPGPPGGYTF.

The DNA of the CDR3 is TGTGCCAGCAGTCGACAGGGGCCACGATCACCCCTCCACTTT. Its protein product is CASSRQGPRSPLHF. The J gene is TRBJ1-6, the V gene TRBV25-1; TRBD1 aligns across 8 bases. CDR1 and CDR2 (germline): MGHDK, SYGVNS. CDR3 length: 14 residues. V lost 5 bases to trimming and J lost 10 bases; unmatched junction nucleotides: 7. The full variable domain, in which reference TRBV25-1 and TRBJ1-6 provide the parts outside the CDR3, is EADIYQTPRYLVIGTGKKITLECSQTMGHDKMYWYQQDPGMELHLIHYSYGVNSTEKGDLSSESTVSRIRTEHFPLTLESARPSHTSQYLCASSRQGPRSPLHFGNGTRLTVT.

The DNA of the CDR3 is TGTGCCATCAGTGGATCCCCGGGACTGGCATCTTACGAGCAGTACTTC. This gives the protein CAISGSPGLASYEQYF. V is TRBV10-3 and J is TRBJ2-7; D perhaps matches TRBD2 (6 bases). Trimming cost V 4 bases and J 4 bases, with 20 bases left between them. The CDR3 sequence is 16 residues long. The germline CDR1 and CDR2 sequences are ENHRY and SYGVKD.

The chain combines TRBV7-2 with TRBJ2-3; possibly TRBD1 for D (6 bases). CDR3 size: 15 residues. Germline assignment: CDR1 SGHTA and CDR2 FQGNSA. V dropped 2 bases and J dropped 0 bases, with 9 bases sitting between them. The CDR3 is CASSLQGLSTDTQYF. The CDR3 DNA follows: TGTGCCAGCAGCTTACAGGGGCTTAGCACAGATACGCAGTATTTT.

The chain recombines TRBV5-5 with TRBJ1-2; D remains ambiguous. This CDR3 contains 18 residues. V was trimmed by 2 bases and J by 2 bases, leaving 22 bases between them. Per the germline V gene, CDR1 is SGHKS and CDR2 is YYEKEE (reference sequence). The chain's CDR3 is CASSFRPPPPVYNYGYTF. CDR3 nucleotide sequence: TGTGCCAGCAGCTTCCGCCCACCTCCGCCAGTATACAACTATGGCTACACCTTC.

The CDR3 loop is CASSPRQGARTEAFF. In DNA, the CDR3 is TGTGCCAGCTCACCACGACAGGGGGCGCGAACTGAAGCTTTCTTT. The chain recombines TRBV18 with TRBJ1-1; 10 nucleotides agree with TRBD1. V lost 1 base to trimming and J lost 5 bases; unmatched junction nucleotides: 4. CDR1 KGHSH and CDR2 LQKENI come from the germline V gene. This CDR3 contains 15 residues.

CDR3 nucleotides: TGTGCCAGCAGTTTATCGGGGGGGATCACAGATACGCAGTATTTT. This sequence encodes CASSLSGGITDTQYF. This sequence joins TRBV27 and TRBJ2-3; TRBD2 aligns across 7 bases. There are 15 residues in the CDR3. The V segment lost 0 bases and the J segment 2 bases; nucleotides outside the gene matches: 2. In germline, CDR1 is MNHEY, CDR2 SMNVEV (reference sequence).

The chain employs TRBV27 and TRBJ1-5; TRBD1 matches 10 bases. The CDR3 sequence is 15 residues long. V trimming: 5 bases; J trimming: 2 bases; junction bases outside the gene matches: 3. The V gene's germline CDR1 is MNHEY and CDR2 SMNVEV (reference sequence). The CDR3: CASSAGTGGNQPQHF. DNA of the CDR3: TGTGCCAGCAGTGCAGGGACAGGGGGCAATCAGCCCCAGCATTTT.

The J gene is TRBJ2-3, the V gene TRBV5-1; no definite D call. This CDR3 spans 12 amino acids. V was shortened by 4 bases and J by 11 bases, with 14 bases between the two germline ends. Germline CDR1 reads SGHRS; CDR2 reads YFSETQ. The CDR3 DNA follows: TGCGCCAGCAGCAAACCCCCGGCAGGGCAGTATTTT. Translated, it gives CASSKPPAGQYF.